Below are 3 T cell receptor beta chains sequenced from a single sample in a study of blood T cell repertoires in COVID-19. This table comes from immunoSEQ multiplex PCR, and its TCRdb copy is limited to in-frame clones, with some not included. This repertoire shows approximately 35,000 clones, approximately 85% found once; its top ten account for around 8.6%. The sample taken for sequencing was peripheral blood. All receptors come from a man older than 75 with active COVID-19.

This clone was seen more than once but under ten times. This chain joins TRBV7-7 and TRBJ2-5; 10 bases align to TRBD2. CDR3 length: 15 residues. V trimming: 2 bases; J trimming: 2 bases; junction bases outside the gene matches: 2. Per the germline V gene, CDR1 is SSHAT and CDR2 is FNYEAQ (reference sequence). CDR3 nucleotides: TGTGCCAGCAGCTTATCTAGCGGGGGTCAAGAGACCCAGTACTTC. This encodes CASSLSSGGQETQYF.

The rearrangement links TRBV2 to TRBJ2-5; TRBD1 agrees at 7 bases. Germline lookup yields CDR1 SNHLY and CDR2 FYNNEI. CDR3 length: 14 residues. The V gene end was trimmed by 4 bases and the J gene end by 0 bases; junction bases not matched to a gene: 2. CDR3: CASSGGQYQETQYF. The DNA of the CDR3 is TGTGCCAGCAGTGGGGGACAGTACCAAGAGACCCAGTACTTC.

CDR3 sequence (DNA): TGTGCCAGCAGTTTAGGGCTGGGTTATGGCTACACCTTC. Protein: CASSLGLGYGYTF. The rearrangement joins TRBV27 to TRBJ1-2; D not certain. Germline lookup yields CDR1 MNHEY and CDR2 SMNVEV (reference sequence). Trimming cost V 2 bases and J 5 bases, with 9 bases left between them. CDR3 length equals 13 residues.